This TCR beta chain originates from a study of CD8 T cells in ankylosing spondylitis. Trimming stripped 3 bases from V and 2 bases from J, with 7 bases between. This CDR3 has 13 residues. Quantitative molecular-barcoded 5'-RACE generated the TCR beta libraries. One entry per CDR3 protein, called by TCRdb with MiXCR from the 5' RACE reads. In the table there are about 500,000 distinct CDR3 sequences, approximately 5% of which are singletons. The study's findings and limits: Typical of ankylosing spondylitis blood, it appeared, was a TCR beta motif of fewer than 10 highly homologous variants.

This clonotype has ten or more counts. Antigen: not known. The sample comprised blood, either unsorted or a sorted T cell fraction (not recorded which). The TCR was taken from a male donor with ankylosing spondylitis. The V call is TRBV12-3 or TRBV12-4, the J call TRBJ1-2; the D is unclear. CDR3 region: CASSLGWNYGYTF. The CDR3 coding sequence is TGTGCCAGCAGTTTGGGGTGGAACTATGGCTACACCTTC.